Below are 27 T cell receptor beta chains sequenced from a single sample in a study of early T cells in non-severe SARS-CoV-2 infection. MiXCR, run by TCRdb on the 5' RACE reads, gives a single entry per CDR3 protein. Of about 110,000 distinct CDR3 sequences in the sample, over 8.5% were seen once. The sequencing sample was made of whole blood. The receptors derive from an adult who was a healthcare worker with PCR-confirmed SARS-CoV-2 infection or an uninfected control (not recorded which).

This clonotype was recorded many times. The V gene is TRBV28, the J gene TRBJ1-2; D call uncertain. V was pared by 3 bases and J by 6 bases, with 14 bases between. The CDR3 runs 14 residues. Germline CDR1 MDHEN, CDR2 SYDVKM. Here the CDR3 reads CASSLGRNWDGYTF. CDR3 in DNA: TGTGCCAGCAGTTTGGGCCGCAACTGGGATGGCTACACCTTC.

Many counts were recorded for this clonotype. J is TRBJ2-3 and V is TRBV2; 9 bases fit TRBD1. V shed 4 bases, J shed 5 bases, and the junction held 1 base outside the gene matches. This CDR3 region has 13 residues. CDR1 and CDR2 from the germline V gene are SNHLY and FYNNEI. CDR3 bases: TGTGCCAGCAGTGTGGGACAGGGAGATACGCAGTATTTT. The encoded protein is CASSVGQGDTQYF.

The chain recombines TRBV27 with TRBJ1-6, with 9 positions matching TRBD1. Trimming at V came to 7 bases and at J to 2 bases, leaving 6 bases not matched to a gene. The CDR3 length is 16 residues. The V gene's germline CDR1 is MNHEY and CDR2 SMNVEV (reference sequence). The CDR3 region is CASKQGATPYNSPLHF. CDR3 coding DNA: TGTGCCAGCAAACAGGGGGCGACGCCCTATAATTCACCCCTCCACTTT.

This clonotype came up a few times. The chain links TRBV20-1 to TRBJ2-3; D may be TRBD2 (6 bases). CDR3 length equals 13 residues. Germline lookup yields CDR1 DFQATT and CDR2 SNEGSKA (reference sequence). Trimming took off 3 bases at V and 2 bases at J, with 9 bases between the two ends. The CDR3 DNA sequence: TGCAGTGCTAGCGGGACTTACACAGATACGCAGTATTTT. Its translation: CSASGTYTDTQYF.

J is TRBJ2-5 and V is TRBV9, with TRBD2 matching over 8 bases. V trimming: 6 bases; J trimming: 4 bases; junction bases outside the gene matches: 8. Germline V gives CDR1 SGDLS, CDR2 YYNGEE. The CDR3 consists of 14 residues. In nucleotides, the CDR3 is TGTGCCAGCACCCAAGGAGCGGGAGTAGAGACCCAGTACTTC. Translation gives CASTQGAGVETQYF.

In nucleotides, the CDR3 is TGCGCCAGCAGCTTGGCCCCCAGAATGAATTCACCCCTCCACTTT. Translating gives CASSLAPRMNSPLHF. This chain uses TRBV5-1 with TRBJ1-6; no definite D call. This CDR3 spans 15 amino acids. CDR1 and CDR2 from the germline V gene are SGHRS and YFSETQ. The V end was cut by 0 bases, the J end by 7 bases, with 11 bases between.

This clonotype was picked up a small number of times. The chain couples TRBV29-1 to TRBJ2-1; D gene ambiguous. Germline V gives CDR1 SQVTM, CDR2 ANQGSEA. The CDR3 consists of 15 residues. Trimming shortened V by 1 base and J by 0 bases, and 10 bases separated the two germline ends. The CDR3 sequence: CSVEGARNSYNEQFF. In DNA, the CDR3 is TGCAGCGTTGAAGGGGCGAGAAACTCCTACAATGAGCAGTTCTTC.

The J gene is TRBJ1-4, the V gene TRBV20-1; D possibly corresponds to TRBD1 (5 bases). Germline V gene sequence: CDR1 DFQATT, CDR2 SNEGSKA (reference sequence). CDR3 length: 13 amino acids. With 3 bases removed from V and 8 bases from J, the gap between germline ends came to 13 bases. The CDR3 sequence: CSASMPGGEKLFF. CDR3 nucleotides: TGCAGTGCTAGTATGCCTGGGGGAGAAAAACTGTTTTTT.

This clonotype was observed at least ten times. The J gene is TRBJ2-7, the V gene TRBV6-1, with D possibly being TRBD1 (6 bases). The CDR3 totals 13 residues. The V end lost 5 bases, the J end lost 2 bases, and 10 bases lay between the germline ends. Germline CDR1 MNHNS, CDR2 SASEGT. The CDR3 DNA follows: TGTGCCAGCAGTTCTGACAGGACCTACGAGCAGTACTTC. Its protein product is CASSSDRTYEQYF.

This clonotype has a handful of counts. The rearrangement links TRBV11-2 to TRBJ2-5, with a tentative D call TRBD2 (5 bases). CDR1 and CDR2 from the germline V gene are SGHAT and FQNNGV. This CDR3 has 12 amino acids. Trimming shortened V by 2 bases and J by 6 bases, and 7 bases separated the two germline ends. The CDR3 sequence: CASSLFGKTQYF. The CDR3 DNA reads TGTGCCAGCAGCTTATTCGGGAAGACCCAGTACTTC.

This clonotype has a count of ten or more. This chain connects TRBV5-4 to TRBJ2-3; D perhaps matches TRBD2 (5 bases). Germline V gene data show CDR1 as SGHNT and CDR2 as YYREEE (reference sequence). V dropped 3 bases and J dropped 4 bases, with 12 bases sitting between them. This CDR3 comprises 14 residues. CDR3: CASSSQWTSDTQYF. The CDR3, as DNA: TGTGCCAGCAGCTCCCAATGGACTTCAGATACGCAGTATTTT.

The table lists this clonotype with a few counts. The rearrangement links TRBV7-2 to TRBJ2-7, with 7 bases identical to TRBD2. Germline assignment: CDR1 SGHTA and CDR2 FQGNSA. The CDR3 sequence is 12 residues long. J was trimmed by 7 bases and V by 3 bases; bases with no gene match: 3. The CDR3 region is CASSFPSGEQYF. CDR3 coding DNA: TGTGCCAGCAGCTTCCCTAGCGGTGAGCAGTACTTC.

This clonotype was picked up many times. V and J are TRBV6-5 and TRBJ2-5; no firm D call. Germline lookup yields CDR1 MNHEY and CDR2 SVGAGI. Trimming cost V 4 bases and J 5 bases, with 8 bases left between them. This CDR3 spans 12 amino acids. The CDR3 spells CASSFSRETQYF. The CDR3 nucleotides are TGTGCCAGCAGTTTCTCGCGGGAGACCCAGTACTTC.

This clonotype came up a few times. This chain uses TRBV7-9 with TRBJ2-3; possibly TRBD2 for D (5 bases). This CDR3 contains 18 residues. CDR1 SEHNR and CDR2 FQNEAQ come from the germline V gene (reference sequence). The V and J ends lost 3 bases and 3 bases respectively, with 22 bases between them. This chain's CDR3 is CASSFGFDGIGDTDTQYF. In nucleotides, the CDR3 is TGTGCCAGCAGCTTTGGGTTCGACGGGATCGGTGATACAGATACGCAGTATTTT.

This clonotype was seen ten or more times. The gene calls are TRBV28 and TRBJ1-1; 8 nucleotides line up with TRBD1. V shed 6 bases and J 4 bases; nucleotides not matched to a gene: 4. This CDR3 contains 13 residues. The germline V gene has CDR1 MDHEN and CDR2 SYDVKM. CDR3 nucleotide sequence: TGTGCCAGCAGATTAGGGACAGGCACTGAAGCTTTCTTT. Residues: CASRLGTGTEAFF.

This clonotype occurred a few times. The chain is built from TRBV7-7 and TRBJ2-1; D is perhaps TRBD1 or TRBD2 (5 bases each). CDR1 and CDR2 (germline): SSHAT, FNYEAQ (reference sequence). The CDR3 contains 15 residues. Trimming removed 1 base from V and 6 bases from J, with 13 bases in between. CDR3 nucleotide sequence: TGTGCCAGCAGCTTAGGGACGGTTGGGGGCAATGAGCAGTTCTTC. It codes for CASSLGTVGGNEQFF.

V gene TRBV7-2 combines with J gene TRBJ2-3, with D unresolved. Germline V gene lookup returns CDR1 SGHTA and CDR2 FQGNSA. The V end lost 1 base, the J end lost 2 bases, and 10 bases lay between the germline ends. The CDR3 has 15 amino acids. The CDR3 here is CASSLVVGFTDTQYF. CDR3 sequence (DNA): TGTGCCAGCAGCTTAGTCGTCGGGTTCACAGATACGCAGTATTTT.

This clonotype has just a few counts. This rearrangement joins TRBV2 to TRBJ2-1, with D unresolved. The CDR3 totals 15 residues. Trimming pared 5 bases from V and 7 bases from J, leaving 18 bases between. Germline values: CDR1 SNHLY, CDR2 FYNNEI. The CDR3 loop is CASSHLVWVWNEQFF. CDR3 nucleotide sequence: TGTGCCAGCAGTCATCTAGTTTGGGTGTGGAATGAGCAGTTCTTC. The full variable domain, with the rest looked up from reference TRBV2 and TRBJ2-1, is EPEVTQTPSHQVTQMGQEVILRCVPISNHLYFYWYRQILGQKVEFLVSFYNNEISEKSEIFDDQFSVERPDGSNFTLKIRSTKLEDSAMYFCASSHLVWVWNEQFFGPGTRLTVL.

The chain combines TRBV20-1 with TRBJ1-1, with a tentative D call TRBD1 (5 bases). V dropped 0 bases and J dropped 0 bases, with 20 bases sitting between them. Germline lookup yields CDR1 DFQATT and CDR2 SNEGSKA (reference sequence). This CDR3 is built from 18 residues. CDR3 sequence: CSAREIPRAEWVNTEAFF. The CDR3 region has the DNA TGCAGTGCTAGAGAGATCCCCAGGGCGGAATGGGTGAACACTGAAGCTTTCTTT.

As for this clonotype: This may come from a read error, since a much larger clone is one base off. The chain couples TRBV20-1 to TRBJ1-5, with D uncertain. This CDR3 is built from 14 residues. The germline CDR1 and CDR2 sequences are DFQATT and SNEGSKA (reference sequence). CDR3 DNA: TGCAGAGCTAGAGATCCTGGGAGCAATCAGCCCCAGCATTTT. Amino acids: CRARDPGSNQPQHF.

The chain links TRBV7-9 to TRBJ1-1; no firm D call. CDR3 size: 14 residues. Germline V lookup: CDR1 SEHNR, CDR2 FQNEAQ (reference sequence). The V end was cut by 2 bases, the J end by 1 base, with 8 bases between. Here the CDR3 reads CASSLKGPNTEAFF. The CDR3 bases are TGTGCCAGCAGCTTAAAAGGTCCGAACACTGAAGCTTTCTTT.

Details on this clonotype: This may arise from a read error, as a much more abundant clone is one base away. Without the conserved terminal phenylalanine or tryptophan, this CDR3 likely stems from a read error. The V and J genes are TRBV27 and TRBJ1-1, with D maybe TRBD1 (5 bases). Germline V lookup: CDR1 MNHEY, CDR2 SMNVEV (reference sequence). Trimming took 2 bases from V and 1 from J, leaving 8 bases between them. CDR3 length: 14 residues. CDR3 region: CASSLLDRNTEAFI. Here the CDR3 DNA reads TGTGCCAGCAGTTTACTTGACAGGAACACTGAAGCTTTCATT.

This clonotype came up a few times. The chain combines TRBV5-1 with TRBJ1-6; 7 bases fit TRBD1. This CDR3 is 15 amino acids long. Germline CDR1 and CDR2: SGHRS and YFSETQ. Losses at the gene ends were 0 bases for V and 7 bases for J; bases not matched to a gene: 4. This CDR3 reads CASSLAPDRNSPLHF. The CDR3 coding sequence is TGCGCCAGCAGCTTGGCCCCGGACAGGAATTCACCCCTCCACTTT.

V and J are TRBV20-1 and TRBJ2-2; the D gene could be TRBD1 or TRBD2 (5 bases each). With 6 bases removed from V and 2 bases from J, the gap between germline ends came to 13 bases. The CDR3 sequence is 14 residues long. CDR1 and CDR2 from the germline V gene are DFQATT and SNEGSKA (reference sequence). In nucleotides, the CDR3 is TGCAGTGCAAACCGGGACGTCAACACCGGGGAGCTGTTTTTT. Amino acid sequence: CSANRDVNTGELFF.

This clonotype was observed at least ten times. The V call is TRBV2, the J call TRBJ2-1; tentatively, D is TRBD1 or TRBD2 (5 bases each). V lost 6 bases, J lost 7 bases, and 13 bases lay in between. The germline gives CDR1 SNHLY, CDR2 FYNNEI. The CDR3 extends over 13 amino acids. In DNA, the CDR3 is TGTGCCAGCAGGGAGGACAATTCAAATGAGCAGTTCTTC. It translates to CASREDNSNEQFF.

This clonotype has at least ten counts. The chain is built from TRBV4-1 and TRBJ2-3; maybe TRBD1 (5 bases). Trimming took off 0 bases at V and 14 bases at J, with 15 bases between the two ends. The CDR3 has 13 amino acids. Germline CDR1 is MGHRA and CDR2 is YSYEKL. CDR3 coding DNA: TGCGCCAGCAGCCAAGATCAGGGCACCCCGGGGTATTTT. Translating it yields CASSQDQGTPGYF.

This clonotype occurred many times. The V and J genes are TRBV5-1 and TRBJ2-1, with D possibly called TRBD1 or TRBD2 (6 bases each). The CDR3 is made up of 14 amino acids. V lost 0 bases, J lost 5 bases, and 9 bases lay in between. Germline V CDR1 and CDR2: SGHRS, YFSETQ. CDR3 in amino acids: CASSLEGGNNEQFF. The CDR3 coding sequence is TGCGCCAGCAGCTTGGAGGGGGGTAACAATGAGCAGTTCTTC.